These 5 T cell receptor beta chains originate from one sample sequenced in a study of pediatric ulcerative colitis (dated by TCRdb to between 2018 and 2020). Library method: the immunoSEQ multiplex PCR assay. TCRdb took this table from immuneACCESS and kept in-frame rearrangements with V and J called. Such tables lack part of the clones; where checked against another copy, unresolved V genes explain under half of the gap, and the rest is unexplained. In all, the sample holds tens of thousands of clones, and over 60% of those were seen once. Together, the top ten hold around a sixth of the sample. During colonoscopy, one to two rectal pinch biopsies were obtained for research purposes. The sequenced sample consisted of gut tissue. The source of these receptors is a boy aged 10-17 years with severe ulcerative colitis.

The rearrangement uses TRBV4-1 and TRBJ1-2; D is uncertain. The V end was cut by 4 bases, the J end by 6 bases, with 12 bases between. CDR1 is MGHRA and CDR2 is YSYEKL in the germline V gene. This CDR3 has 13 amino acids. The CDR3 spells CASSLTQSDGYTF. CDR3 coding DNA: TGCGCCAGCAGCCTGACCCAATCGGATGGCTACACCTTC.

The gene calls are TRBV9 and TRBJ2-1; no clear D. CDR1 and CDR2 (germline): SGDLS, YYNGEE. The CDR3 extends over 13 amino acids. The germline V and J ends were trimmed by 3 bases and 8 bases, with 12 bases remaining between them. The CDR3 spells CASSEPLTDEQFF. DNA for the CDR3: TGTGCCAGCAGCGAGCCCCTAACCGATGAGCAGTTCTTC.

This clone was picked up one time. This chain connects TRBV7-2 to TRBJ1-1; a possible D gene is TRBD1 (5 bases). Looked up from germline, CDR1 is SGHTA and CDR2 is FQGNSA. With 1 base removed from V and 8 bases from J, the gap between germline ends came to 5 bases. The CDR3 runs to 11 residues. DNA of the CDR3: TGTGCCAGCAGCTTAGGACAGGAAGCTTTCTTT. Protein: CASSLGQEAFF.

This sequence joins TRBV5-1 and TRBJ2-7, with a weak D call TRBD2 (7 bases). The V gene's germline CDR1 is SGHRS and CDR2 YFSETQ. The ends were cut back, 5 bases at V and 8 bases at J, with 11 bases in the middle. The CDR3 length is 11 residues. The CDR3 bases are TGCGCCAGCAGAGGGGGGGCAAAGCAGTACTTC. Protein: CASRGGAKQYF. Drawing the rest from reference TRBV5-1 and TRBJ2-7, the complete variable domain is KAGVTQTPRYLIKTRGQQVTLSCSPISGHRSVSWYQQTPGQGLQFLFEYFSETQRNKGNFPGRFSGRQFSNSRSEMNVSTLELGDSALYLCASRGGAKQYFGPGTRLTVT.

The rearrangement uses TRBV5-1 and TRBJ1-2; D is undetermined. The V gene's germline CDR1 is SGHRS and CDR2 YFSETQ. Trimming removed 2 bases at V and 6 bases at J, with 8 bases between. The length of the CDR3 is 12 residues. CDR3 residues: CASSLGLDGYTF. The CDR3 DNA is TGCGCCAGCAGCTTAGGGCTCGATGGCTACACCTTC.